These T cell receptor beta chains were read from a single sample in a study of blood T cell repertoires in COVID-19. Sequencing used immunoSEQ multiplex PCR; TCRdb keeps in-frame clones, though not all of them. The sample includes about 160,000 clones, approximately 84% of them seen just once. The sequenced material came from PBMCs or T cells enriched from blood (not recorded which). These receptors were collected from a woman in her 40s with acute COVID-19. CDR3s include the opening cysteine and the closing phenylalanine or tryptophan. D genes are given only for firm matches. Not every row has a clone size; where given, it reads once, few, many or a size class.

d_gene	v_gene	j_gene	abundance	CDR3aa	CDR3nt
TRBD2	TRBV9	TRBJ2-3	-	CASSEPSWGTSDRTQYF	TGTGCCAGCAGCGAGCCGAGCTGGGGGACTAGCGATAGGACGCAGTATTTT
-	TRBV5-1	TRBJ1-2	once	CASSLGREGRNYGYTF	TGCGCCAGCAGCTTGGGTCGGGAAGGGAGAAACTATGGCTACACCTTC
TRBD2	TRBV7-2	TRBJ2-1	few	CASQTVAGVTDEQFF	TGTGCCAGCCAAACGGTAGCGGGGGTAACGGATGAGCAGTTCTTC
TRBD1	TRBV3-1/TRBV3-2	TRBJ2-1	-	CASSQGTGSTEQFF	TGTGCCAGCAGCCAAGGGACAGGGAGTACTGAGCAGTTCTTC
-	TRBV6-1	TRBJ2-7	-	CASSEASRYEQYF	TGTGCCAGCAGTGAAGCCTCGCGGTACGAGCAGTACTTC
-	TRBV6-5	TRBJ1-1	-	CASIPAGSEVAFF	TGTGCCAGCATTCCGGCAGGGTCCGAGGTCGCTTTCTTT
-	TRBV7-9	TRBJ1-4	-	CASSLGGSGQEEKLFF	TGTGCCAGCAGCTTAGGGGGTTCAGGGCAGGAGGAAAAACTGTTTTTT
-	TRBV27	TRBJ1-5	once	CASSLLGGNQPQHF	TGTGCCAGCAGTCTTTTAGGGGGCAATCAGCCCCAGCATTTT
TRBD2	TRBV2	TRBJ2-1	-	CASSGPGGSGIGGNEQFF	TGTGCCAGCAGCGGCCCCGGGGGTAGCGGGATCGGGGGCAATGAGCAGTTCTTC
-	TRBV15	TRBJ2-6	-	CATSRTTTGRSGANVLTF	TGTGCCACCAGCAGAACAACGACAGGTCGCTCTGGGGCCAACGTCCTGACTTTC